This record covers a single TCR beta chain. Its antigen is not identified. As to treatment: oral pan-JAK inhibitor, 5-10 mg twice daily. The data are from a study of CD8+ T cells in alopecia areata. Overall study findings and caveats: In scalp samples, resident alphabeta T cells of normal skin are also sequenced. Mouse data revealed clearer TCR sharing than patient data did, a gap possibly tied to HLA. Any link of baseline CD8+ expansion to response, resting on one nonresponder, remains uncertain.

TCR sequencing used cDNA made by reverse transcription of extracted RNA. Some clones are missing from TCRdb's copy, which holds only in-frame ones; the method was immunoSEQ multiplex PCR. This sample yields about 42,000 clones, of which around 71% are seen a single time; 20% to 25% belongs to the top ten. The CDR3 contains 16 residues. CDR1 is SGDLS, CDR2 YYNGEE, per germline. The V gene lost 4 bases and the J gene lost 2 bases, with 18 bases spanning the gap. V and J are TRBV9 and TRBJ1-2; D is uncertain. This specimen was CD8+ T cells sorted from blood, taken at week 4, from a patient treated with tofacitinib. The sequence derives from a human donor with alopecia areata. The DNA of the CDR3 is TGTGCCAGCAGCCCCCAGAGCCGAATTTCCAACTATGGCTACACCTTC. Translation gives CASSPQSRISNYGYTF.